One and the same sample provided the 28 T cell receptor beta chains below, sequenced in a study of T-cell reconstitution after alpha-beta-depleted transplantation in children (dated by TCRdb to the mid-2010s). The protocol used for the library was PCR. These reads were obtained on an Illumina HiSeq 2500. TCR libraries were prepared with molecular barcoding, using unique molecular identifiers to normalize TCRbeta repertoire quantification. TCRdb's own reprocessing of the public reads used fastp at Q25 and MiXCR and kept productive beta chains. Here each entry gathers all rows of one CDR3 protein and keeps the most common genes and DNA. This sample is represented by around 240,000 distinct CDR3 sequences; approximately 8.9% of them were singletons. Clones ranked in the top ten supply roughly 5.8% of the sample. What the treatment or condition label conveys for this sample: allogeneic hematopoietic cell transplantation with graft depleted of TCRalphabeta T cells and CD19 B cells.

The sequenced sample was PBMCs, mostly from graft donor cells, obtained 180 days after TCRalphabeta/CD19-depleted stem cell transplant. These TCRs come from a male patient between 10 and 17 years old who had a stem cell transplant for acute lymphoblastic leukemia, so the T cells may come from the graft donor.

This clonotype was detected ten times or more. This chain uses TRBV28 with TRBJ1-1; 7 bases are shared with TRBD1. J was trimmed by 8 bases and V by 5 bases; bases with no gene match: 8. The CDR3 extends over 13 amino acids. Germline lookup yields CDR1 MDHEN and CDR2 SYDVKM. CDR3 amino acids: CASSLRQGPEAFF. The CDR3 bases are TGTGCCAGCAGTCTCAGACAGGGACCCGAAGCTTTCTTT.

This clonotype is a singleton in its sample. This chain uses TRBV25-1 with TRBJ1-1; TRBD1 agrees at 7 bases. The CDR3 extends over 11 amino acids. V lost 11 bases and J lost 7; bases outside the gene matches: 7. Germline V gene data show CDR1 as MGHDK and CDR2 as SYGVNS. The CDR3 DNA follows: TGTGCCGCCAAGGGACAGCTTGAAGCTTTCTTT. Protein product: CAAKGQLEAFF.

Many counts were recorded for this clonotype. The genes are TRBV19 and TRBJ1-3; a possible D gene is TRBD1 (5 bases). This CDR3 has 15 amino acids. Germline values: CDR1 LNHDA, CDR2 SQIVND (reference sequence). V dropped 3 bases and J dropped 1 base, with 10 bases sitting between them. The CDR3 is CASSIQGLSGNTIYF. The CDR3 DNA follows: TGTGCCAGTAGTATCCAGGGCTTATCTGGAAACACCATATATTTT.

This clonotype was seen at least ten times. The rearrangement uses TRBV27 and TRBJ2-3; 12 bases are a match to TRBD2. Looked up from germline, CDR1 is MNHEY and CDR2 is SMNVEV (reference sequence). The CDR3 covers 15 residues. V was clipped by 6 bases and J by 2 bases; unmatched bases: 3. The CDR3, as DNA: TGTGCCAGCAGCCCTAGCGGGAGGGCCACAGATACGCAGTATTTT. It translates to CASSPSGRATDTQYF.

There are many counts of this clonotype. J is TRBJ1-4 and V is TRBV28; D call uncertain. CDR3 length: 14 residues. Germline lookup yields CDR1 MDHEN and CDR2 SYDVKM. Trimming removed 6 bases at V and 6 bases at J, with 14 bases between. Written as DNA, the CDR3 is TGTGCCAGCAGGGCCCGAATGACGGATGAAAAACTGTTTTTT. Translated: CASRARMTDEKLFF.

The gene calls are TRBV19 and TRBJ2-3; the match to TRBD1 covers 7 bases. CDR1 is LNHDA, CDR2 SQIVND, per germline (reference sequence). This CDR3 contains 16 residues. Trimming removed 5 bases from V and 2 bases from J; junction bases left unmatched: 10. The CDR3 DNA is TGTGCCAGTAGTTACCGACAGGGTCTTCCCACAGATACGCAGTATTTT. Translating gives CASSYRQGLPTDTQYF.

This clonotype was seen at least ten times. The J gene is TRBJ2-6, the V gene TRBV4-3; TRBD1 agrees at 7 bases. Losses at the gene ends were 2 bases for V and 0 bases for J; bases not matched to a gene: 4. Germline CDR1 and CDR2: LGHNA and YSLEER. The CDR3 extends over 17 amino acids. The CDR3 loop reads CASSQPGQISGANVLTF. In DNA form, the CDR3 reads TGCGCCAGCAGCCAACCGGGACAGATCTCTGGGGCCAACGTCCTGACTTTC.

This clonotype was counted at least ten times. The chain employs TRBV5-1 and TRBJ2-2, with 8 positions matching TRBD2. Germline CDR1 and CDR2: SGHRS and YFSETQ. There are 14 residues in the CDR3. After removal of 4 bases from V and 7 bases from J, the junction contained 6 bases not matched to a gene. CDR3 protein: CASSRGTSDGELFF. The CDR3, as DNA: TGCGCCAGCAGCCGCGGGACTAGTGACGGGGAGCTGTTTTTT.

The table lists this clonotype with many counts. V usage is TRBV6-1 and J usage is TRBJ2-5; no clear D gene. The V end was cut by 4 bases, the J end by 2 bases, with 8 bases between. The CDR3 extends over 13 amino acids. CDR1 is MNHNS and CDR2 is SASEGT in the germline V gene. The CDR3 loop is CASSVEPQETQYF. The CDR3 DNA sequence: TGTGCCAGCAGTGTAGAGCCGCAAGAGACCCAGTACTTC.

This clonotype has at least ten counts. The chain is built from TRBV18 and TRBJ1-5, with 7 bases aligning to TRBD1. This CDR3 has 15 amino acids. The V gene's germline CDR1 is KGHSH and CDR2 LQKENI. J was trimmed by 3 bases and V by 4 bases; bases with no gene match: 6. CDR3 residues: CASSRSGQFNQPQHF. CDR3 DNA: TGTGCCAGCTCACGCTCGGGACAGTTCAATCAGCCCCAGCATTTT.

At least ten counts were recorded for this clonotype. V and J are TRBV20-1 and TRBJ1-6; 9 nucleotides align to TRBD1. V was pared by 6 bases and J by 5 bases, with 2 bases of the junction left unmatched. The CDR3 runs to 13 residues. From germline, CDR1 is DFQATT and CDR2 SNEGSKA (reference sequence). As DNA, the CDR3 is TGCAGTGCCAGGGACAGGGATAATTCACCCCTCCACTTT. Its translation is CSARDRDNSPLHF.

This clonotype was seen ten or more times. The chain combines TRBV5-1 with TRBJ2-2, with D perhaps TRBD2 (6 bases). Germline V lookup: CDR1 SGHRS, CDR2 YFSETQ. The CDR3 totals 14 residues. Between the trimmed V and J ends, which lost 0 bases and 9 bases, there was a span of 12 bases. This CDR3 is CASSLVSGPRELFF. The CDR3 region has the DNA TGCGCCAGCAGCTTGGTTAGCGGCCCCCGGGAGCTGTTTTTT.

This clonotype was seen repeatedly, ten times or more. The chain links TRBV7-9 to TRBJ2-1, with unresolved D. Germline CDR1 SEHNR, CDR2 FQNEAQ (reference sequence). Trimming stripped 1 base from V and 9 bases from J, with 13 bases between. The CDR3 has 14 residues. CDR3: CASSLGPGVGEQFF. As DNA, the CDR3 is TGTGCCAGCAGCTTAGGACCAGGAGTAGGTGAGCAGTTCTTC.

This clonotype was observed at least ten times. This sequence joins TRBV7-9 and TRBJ1-5; D is unclear. Trimming stripped 1 base from V and 10 bases from J, with 8 bases between. The CDR3 is 12 amino acids. Germline V lookup: CDR1 SEHNR, CDR2 FQNEAQ (reference sequence). CDR3 sequence: CASSLEYRPQHF. The CDR3 DNA is TGTGCCAGCAGCTTAGAATACAGACCCCAGCATTTT.

Notes on this clonotype: This sequence may be a read error, since a much larger clone differs from it by one base. The chain links TRBV9 to TRBJ1-1, with a weak D call TRBD1 (5 bases). Trimming took 7 bases from V and 10 from J, leaving 20 bases between them. Germline lookup yields CDR1 SGDLS and CDR2 YYNGEE. The CDR3 loop spans 13 amino acids. The CDR3 is CASGTPVKGRAFF. The DNA of the CDR3 is TGTGCCAGCGGCACACCCGTGAAGGGACGAGCTTTCTTT. Using reference TRBV9 and TRBJ1-1 for the parts outside the CDR3, the full variable domain is DSGVTQTPKHLITATGQRVTLRCSPRSGDLSVYWYQQSLDQGLQFLIQYYNGEERAKGNILERFSAQQFPDLHSELNLSSLELGDSALYFCASGTPVKGRAFFGQGTRLTVV.

Note on this clonotype: This clone may be a read error of a much larger clone one base away. This chain uses TRBV18 with TRBJ2-5, with TRBD2 as a possible D gene (5 bases). The germline V gene has CDR1 KGHSH and CDR2 LQKENI. This CDR3 spans 13 amino acids. CDR3 region: CASSPGLQEPQYF. DNA of the CDR3: TGTGCCAGCTCACCTGGACTCCAAGAGCCCCAGTACTTC.

This clonotype was observed at least ten times. This chain links TRBV12-3 or TRBV12-4 with TRBJ2-5, with D possibly TRBD2 on 6 matching bases. Trimming pared 9 bases from V and 5 bases from J, leaving 13 bases between. The CDR3 runs 12 residues. The CDR3 loop is CASSRGRETQYF. The CDR3 nucleotides are TGTGCCAGTTCCCGGGGGAGGGAGACCCAGTACTTC.

The J gene is TRBJ1-2, the V gene TRBV20-1, with 10 nucleotides matching TRBD1. The CDR3 covers 14 residues. V gave up 3 bases and J gave up 8 bases; unmatched junction bases: 9. From germline, CDR1 is DFQATT and CDR2 SNEGSKA (reference sequence). The CDR3 spells CSASEGTGERGYTF. CDR3 nucleotides: TGCAGTGCTAGCGAAGGGACAGGGGAACGCGGCTACACCTTC.

The sample holds many counts of this clonotype. The chain couples TRBV20-1 to TRBJ2-7; D is unresolved. Trimming left V 4 bases short and J 4 bases short, with 20 bases between. In germline, CDR1 is DFQATT, CDR2 SNEGSKA (reference sequence). The CDR3 extends over 15 amino acids. The CDR3 region is CSANKAQRRFYEQYF. DNA of the CDR3: TGCAGTGCTAATAAAGCACAGAGAAGGTTTTACGAGCAGTACTTC.

This clonotype has ten or more counts. The J gene is TRBJ2-7, the V gene TRBV11-2, with D unclear. Germline V gene data show CDR1 as SGHAT and CDR2 as FQNNGV. The CDR3 consists of 14 residues. With 5 bases removed from V and 3 bases from J, the gap between germline ends came to 14 bases. This CDR3 is CASSPLVTYYEQYF. DNA for the CDR3: TGTGCCAGCAGCCCCCTAGTAACCTACTACGAGCAGTACTTC.

There are many counts of this clonotype. The chain uses TRBV7-3 and TRBJ2-1; D possibly corresponds to TRBD2 (6 bases). Trimming took off 5 bases at V and 3 bases at J, with 8 bases between the two ends. This CDR3 has 13 amino acids. Germline V lookup: CDR1 SGHTA, CDR2 FQGTGA. Written as DNA, the CDR3 is TGTGCCAGCAGCCAGGACTACTACAATGAGCAGTTCTTC. Its translation: CASSQDYYNEQFF.

This clonotype has a count of ten or more. The chain combines TRBV5-1 with TRBJ2-7; the D gene is possibly TRBD1 (6 bases). The CDR3 is made up of 14 amino acids. V lost 0 bases and J lost 7, with 14 bases in between. CDR1 SGHRS and CDR2 YFSETQ come from the germline V gene. DNA for the CDR3: TGCGCCAGCAGCTTGGGGCCACAAGGGGGAGAGCAGTACTTC. Its protein is CASSLGPQGGEQYF.

This clonotype was seen a few times. The chain uses TRBV2 and TRBJ2-1, with a tentative D call TRBD2 (6 bases). Germline V CDR1 and CDR2: SNHLY, FYNNEI. The V end lost 4 bases, the J end lost 4 bases, and 14 bases lay between the germline ends. This CDR3 spans 15 amino acids. The CDR3 region has the DNA TGTGCCAGCAGTGCAGACGGGAGTGAATACAATGAGCAGTTCTTC. Amino acids: CASSADGSEYNEQFF.

This clonotype was counted ten times or more. The rearrangement uses TRBV15 and TRBJ1-1, with no clear D. Germline assignment: CDR1 LNHNV and CDR2 YYDKDF (reference sequence). V lost 3 bases and J lost 5, with 7 bases in between. CDR3 length: 12 residues. CDR3 region: CATSSGVTEAFF. The CDR3 DNA reads as TGTGCCACCAGCAGCGGGGTGACTGAAGCTTTCTTT.

This clonotype has ten or more counts. V gene TRBV11-3 combines with J gene TRBJ1-5; perhaps TRBD1 as D (5 bases). The CDR3 consists of 15 residues. Trimming removed 0 bases from V and 4 bases from J, with 10 bases in between. The germline V gene has CDR1 SGHNT and CDR2 YENEEA. Here the CDR3 reads CASSLDREVNQPQHF. CDR3 bases: TGTGCCAGCAGCTTAGACAGGGAGGTTAATCAGCCCCAGCATTTT.

The table lists this clonotype with many counts. V and J are TRBV19 and TRBJ2-5; D is unclear. Trimming stripped 3 bases from V and 0 bases from J, with 14 bases between. The CDR3 has 16 amino acids. Germline CDR1 reads LNHDA; CDR2 reads SQIVND (reference sequence). The chain's CDR3 is CASSIGGSWYQETQYF. In DNA, the CDR3 is TGTGCCAGTAGTATCGGCGGCTCCTGGTACCAAGAGACCCAGTACTTC. Based on the CDR3 plus reference TRBV19 and TRBJ2-5, the full variable domain is DGGITQSPKYLFRKEGQNVTLSCEQNLNHDAMYWYRQDPGQGLRLIYYSQIVNDFQKGDIAEGYSVSREKKESFPLTVTSAQKNPTAFYLCASSIGGSWYQETQYFGPGTRLLVL.

The V call is TRBV18, the J call TRBJ2-7; TRBD1 matches 10 bases. Per germline, CDR1 KGHSH and CDR2 LQKENI. V dropped 4 bases and J dropped 3; count of bases not matched to a gene: 6. This CDR3 region has 15 residues. CDR3 in DNA: TGTGCCAGCTCACTTCACGGGACAGGGGTCTACGAGCAGTACTTC. It yields the protein CASSLHGTGVYEQYF.

This clonotype has ten or more counts. The chain uses TRBV10-3 and TRBJ2-6; D possibly corresponds to TRBD2 (6 bases). The CDR3 contains 15 residues. The germline gives CDR1 ENHRY, CDR2 SYGVKD. V was trimmed by 6 bases and J by 6 bases, leaving 15 bases between them. DNA for the CDR3: TGTGCCATCAGCGGCGGGACTCAACAGGCCAACGTCCTGACTTTC. It specifies CAISGGTQQANVLTF.